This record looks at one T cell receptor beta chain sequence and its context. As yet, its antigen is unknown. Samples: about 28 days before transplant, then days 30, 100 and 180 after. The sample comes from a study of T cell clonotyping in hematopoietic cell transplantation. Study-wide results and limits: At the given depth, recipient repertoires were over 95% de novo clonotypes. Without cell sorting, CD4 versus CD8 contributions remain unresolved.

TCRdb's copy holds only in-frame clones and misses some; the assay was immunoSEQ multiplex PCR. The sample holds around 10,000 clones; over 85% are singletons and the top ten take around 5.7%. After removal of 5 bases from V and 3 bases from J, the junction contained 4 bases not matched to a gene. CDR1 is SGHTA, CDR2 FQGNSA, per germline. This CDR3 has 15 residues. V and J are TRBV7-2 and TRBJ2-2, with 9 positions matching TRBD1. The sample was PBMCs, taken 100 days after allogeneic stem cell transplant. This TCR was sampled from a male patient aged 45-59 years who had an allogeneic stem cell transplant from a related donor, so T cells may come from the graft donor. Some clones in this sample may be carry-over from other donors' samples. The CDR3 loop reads CASSAGTGYTGELFF. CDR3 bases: TGTGCCAGCAGCGCGGGGACAGGGTACACCGGGGAGCTGTTTTTT.